This T cell receptor (beta chain) was identified during a study of chronic HIV infection and antiretroviral therapy. TCRdb re-analysed the 5' RACE reads in MiXCR, keeping a single row per CDR3 protein. The table has 40,000 to 60,000 distinct CDR3 sequences, about 20% seen once. In its sample, this clonotype was seen a few times. Germline loops: CDR1 SGHVS, CDR2 FNYEAQ. The CDR3 covers 17 residues. V lost 3 bases and J lost 1; bases outside the gene matches: 7. The chain employs TRBV7-6 and TRBJ2-3; 10 bases map to TRBD2. Source material: peripheral blood. The clonotype originates from an adult who had HIV and had not received antiretroviral therapy, or was an uninfected healthy control (not recorded which). CDR3 amino acids: CASSLGRGTSGTDTQYF. The CDR3 DNA follows: TGTGCCAGCAGCTTGGGCCGCGGGACTAGCGGCACAGATACGCAGTATTTT.